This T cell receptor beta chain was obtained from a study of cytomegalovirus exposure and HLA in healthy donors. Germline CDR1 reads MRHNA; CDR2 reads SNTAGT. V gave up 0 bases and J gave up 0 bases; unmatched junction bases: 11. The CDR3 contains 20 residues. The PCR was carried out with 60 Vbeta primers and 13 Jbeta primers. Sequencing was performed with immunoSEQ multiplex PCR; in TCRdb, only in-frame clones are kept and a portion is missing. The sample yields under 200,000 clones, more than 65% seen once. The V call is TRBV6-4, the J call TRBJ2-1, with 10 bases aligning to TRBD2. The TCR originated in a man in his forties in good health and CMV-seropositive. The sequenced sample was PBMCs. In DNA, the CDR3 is TGTGCCAGCAGTGACTCGATTTTAGCGGGGGGCAAGAGCTCCTACAATGAGCAGTTCTTC. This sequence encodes CASSDSILAGGKSSYNEQFF.